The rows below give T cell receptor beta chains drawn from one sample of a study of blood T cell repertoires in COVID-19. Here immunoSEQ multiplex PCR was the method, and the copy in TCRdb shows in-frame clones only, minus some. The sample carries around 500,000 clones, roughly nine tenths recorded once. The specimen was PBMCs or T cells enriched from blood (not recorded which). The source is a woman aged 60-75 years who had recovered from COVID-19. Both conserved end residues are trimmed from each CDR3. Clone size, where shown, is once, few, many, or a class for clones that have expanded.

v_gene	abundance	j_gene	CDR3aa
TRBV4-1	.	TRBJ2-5	ASSLRDRETQY
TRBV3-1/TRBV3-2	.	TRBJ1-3	ASSLPQSSSGNTIY
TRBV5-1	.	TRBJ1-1	ASSLTGAMNTEAF
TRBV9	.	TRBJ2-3	ASSVSGLGDTQY
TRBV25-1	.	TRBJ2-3	ASSEYGQGPTDTQY
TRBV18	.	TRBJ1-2	ASSRTGNYGYT
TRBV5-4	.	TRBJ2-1	ASSLELAAHNEQF
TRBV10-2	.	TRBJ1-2	ASSETGDGYT
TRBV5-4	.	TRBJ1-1	ASSPKDRVALWAMNTEAF
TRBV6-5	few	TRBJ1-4	ASKGLLNEKLF
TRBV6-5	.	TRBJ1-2	ASSRTGERGYT
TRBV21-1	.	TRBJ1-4	ASSKPGPRRGKGGGSNEKLF
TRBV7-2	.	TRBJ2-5	ASSRAGETQY
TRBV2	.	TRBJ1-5	ASRRTGDQPQH
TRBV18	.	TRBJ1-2	ASSPNSKIYGYT
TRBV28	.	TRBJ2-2	ASSFSWQGATGELF
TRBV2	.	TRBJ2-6	ARGLLYSGANVLT
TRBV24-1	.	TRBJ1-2	ATSDPTGPYGYT
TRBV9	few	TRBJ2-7	ASSVGLAIDEQY
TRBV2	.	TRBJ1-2	ASRAGNYGYT
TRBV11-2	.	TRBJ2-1	ASSSSGNEQF
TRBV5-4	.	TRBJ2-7	ASSTQGAKY
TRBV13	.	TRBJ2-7	ASRDRQGAYEQY
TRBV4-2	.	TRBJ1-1	ASSQEWRGKNTEAF